Listed here is a single T cell receptor beta chain. Its antigen is undetermined. The sample is drawn from a study of T cell responses to AZD1222 COVID-19 vaccine. Study-wide results and limits: Close to half of all spike-specific TCRs reportedly target regions of the variants that are unmutated. Repertoire sampling happened only post peak T cell response. Regions 160-218 and 743-854 dominated among vaccine-associated CD4 TCRs spanning spike. Donors were mostly white British, more females; clonal diversity possibly underestimated.

Produced via immunoSEQ multiplex PCR; TCRdb's table is partial and in-frame only. The table records under 150,000 clones, around 85% of them present only once. In germline, CDR1 is SGHRS, CDR2 YFSETQ. The CDR3 has 17 residues. J lost 5 bases, V lost 5 bases, and 14 bases had no gene match. The rearrangement links TRBV5-1 to TRBJ2-1, with 9 nucleotides matching TRBD2. The TCR originated in an adult in good health. The input for sequencing was peripheral blood, taken on day 0 of MenACWY control vaccination. The CDR3 DNA sequence: TGCGCCAGCAGTTTCTATGGGTTAGCGGGGGTGAACAATGAGCAGTTCTTC. Translation: CASSFYGLAGVNNEQFF.